Following are 27 T cell receptor beta chains from one sample sequenced in a study of T cell responses to AZD1222 COVID-19 vaccine. Profiling relied on immunoSEQ multiplex PCR, and the TCRdb table lists in-frame clones only, not all of them. In the table there are about 160,000 clones, approximately 90% of which are singletons. The input for sequencing was peripheral blood, taken on day 0 of AZD1222 vaccination. These receptors were taken from an adult in good health.

V and J are TRBV7-3 and TRBJ1-2; 10 bases map to TRBD1. V was clipped by 5 bases and J by 7 bases; unmatched bases: 10. Germline V gene lookup returns CDR1 SGHTA and CDR2 FQGTGA. The CDR3 runs to 15 residues. The CDR3 loop is CASSPGRTGGGGYTF. The CDR3 bases are TGTGCCAGCAGCCCGGGAAGGACAGGGGGTGGTGGCTACACCTTC.

CDR3 nucleotides: TGTGCCAGCAGCCGTGAATCTGGAAACACCATATATTTT. The encoded protein is CASSRESGNTIYF. The chain links TRBV3-1 (or the pseudogene TRBV3-2) to TRBJ1-3; D ambiguous. CDR1 and CDR2 (germline): LGHDT, YNNKEL (reference sequence). The CDR3 totals 13 residues. Trimming shortened V by 4 bases and J by 1 base, and 5 bases separated the two germline ends.

The genes are TRBV11-3 and TRBJ2-7, with TRBD1 matching over 11 bases. Germline V gene lookup returns CDR1 SGHNT and CDR2 YENEEA. The CDR3 consists of 15 residues. J was trimmed by 6 bases and V by 0 bases; bases with no gene match: 4. This chain's CDR3 is CASSLDWTGGSEQYF. The CDR3 DNA reads TGTGCCAGCAGCTTAGATTGGACAGGGGGCAGCGAGCAGTACTTC. The entire variable domain, with the rest obtained from reference TRBV11-3 and TRBJ2-7, is as follows: EAGVVQSPRYKIIEKKQPVAFWCNPISGHNTLYWYLQNLGQGPELLIRYENEEAVDDSQLPKDRFSAERLKGVDSTLKIQPAELGDSAVYLCASSLDWTGGSEQYFGPGTRLTVT.

V gene TRBV6-5 combines with J gene TRBJ1-1; TRBD1 matches 7 bases. There are 16 residues in the CDR3. V shed 2 bases, J shed 0 bases, and the junction held 6 bases outside the gene matches. CDR1 is MNHEY, CDR2 SVGAGI, per germline. This chain's CDR3 is CASSYPRDSVNTEAFF. The CDR3 nucleotides are TGTGCCAGCAGTTACCCCCGGGACAGTGTGAACACTGAAGCTTTCTTT.

This chain uses TRBV11-2 with TRBJ1-2; D gene ambiguous. V was clipped by 4 bases and J by 0 bases, with 6 bases between them. Germline CDR1 reads SGHAT; CDR2 reads FQNNGV. This CDR3 is 13 amino acids long. DNA for the CDR3: TGTGCCAGCAGCTCGACACCTAACTATGGCTACACCTTC. Protein: CASSSTPNYGYTF.

This clone has just one count. The chain joins TRBV19 to TRBJ1-1; possible D gene TRBD1, 5 bases. CDR1 and CDR2 from the germline V gene are LNHDA and SQIVND (reference sequence). Trimming stripped 5 bases from V and 4 bases from J, with 17 bases between. CDR3 size: 15 residues. The CDR3 coding sequence is TGTGCCAGTAGTCTTAACGGGGGAAGTTCCACTGAAGCTTTCTTT. Protein sequence: CASSLNGGSSTEAFF.

V usage is TRBV27 and J usage is TRBJ1-5; 7 nucleotides agree with TRBD1. Germline-derived CDR1 and CDR2 are MNHEY and SMNVEV (reference sequence). This CDR3 has 14 residues. The V segment lost 5 bases and the J segment 5 bases; nucleotides outside the gene matches: 6. The CDR3 loop reads CASSKGTAYQPQHF. The CDR3 DNA sequence: TGTGCCAGCAGTAAAGGGACAGCATATCAGCCCCAGCATTTT.

V usage is TRBV9 and J usage is TRBJ2-2; D is ambiguous. V lost 0 bases, J lost 0 bases, and 9 bases lay in between. Germline loops: CDR1 SGDLS, CDR2 YYNGEE. The CDR3 has 16 amino acids. The CDR3 loop is CASSVGVASNTGELFF. As DNA, the CDR3 is TGTGCCAGCAGCGTAGGAGTAGCTTCGAACACCGGGGAGCTGTTTTTT. Full variable domain (remainder filled in from reference TRBV9 and TRBJ2-2): DSGVTQTPKHLITATGQRVTLRCSPRSGDLSVYWYQQSLDQGLQFLIQYYNGEERAKGNILERFSAQQFPDLHSELNLSSLELGDSALYFCASSVGVASNTGELFFGEGSRLTVL.

The V gene is TRBV4-1, the J gene TRBJ1-5; D gene ambiguous. Germline V CDR1 and CDR2: MGHRA, YSYEKL. V was trimmed by 4 bases and J by 4 bases, leaving 8 bases between them. This CDR3 has 13 residues. The CDR3 DNA reads as TGCGCCAGCAGCCCAGTATCAAATCAGCCCCAGCATTTT. Its protein is CASSPVSNQPQHF.

Here the CDR3 reads CASSLSHYRGNTEAFF. Here the CDR3 DNA reads TGTGCCAGCAGTTTAAGCCACTACAGGGGGAACACTGAAGCTTTCTTT. This chain links TRBV28 with TRBJ1-1; 7 bases match TRBD1. J lost 1 base, V lost 2 bases, and 7 bases had no gene match. This CDR3 is built from 16 residues. Germline V gene lookup returns CDR1 MDHEN and CDR2 SYDVKM.

The chain couples TRBV3-1 (or the pseudogene TRBV3-2) to TRBJ1-1; D is unclear. Trimming pared 1 base from V and 1 base from J, leaving 7 bases between. The CDR3 sequence is 14 residues long. Germline V gene data show CDR1 as LGHDT and CDR2 as YNNKEL (reference sequence). CDR3 coding DNA: TGTGCCAGCAGCCAAGCCCCTGGGAACACTGAAGCTTTCTTT. This sequence encodes CASSQAPGNTEAFF.

DNA for the CDR3: TGCGCCAGCAGTCAATCTAAAGCCAAAAACATTCAGTACTTC. Translation: CASSQSKAKNIQYF. J is TRBJ2-4 and V is TRBV23-1; no reliable D call. TRBV23-1 is an ORF, and what it does is uncertain. CDR3 length: 14 residues. V was cut by 0 bases and J by 0 bases, with 3 bases left in between.

The count of this clone is one. This rearrangement joins TRBV6-6 to TRBJ2-7; D may correspond to TRBD1 or TRBD2 (5 bases each). The germline V and J ends were trimmed by 2 bases and 2 bases, with 10 bases remaining between them. Germline assignment: CDR1 MNHNY and CDR2 SVGAGI (reference sequence). The CDR3 contains 14 residues. CDR3 bases: TGTGCCAGCAGTTACCCTGGGACCCCCTACGAGCAGTACTTC. Protein product: CASSYPGTPYEQYF.

This clone showed up just a few times. The CDR3 sequence is CASSRTRWGGTQYF. CDR3 sequence (DNA): TGTGCCAGTAGTAGGACTAGATGGGGTGGTACGCAGTATTTT. J is TRBJ2-3 and V is TRBV19, with 7 bases that match TRBD2. This CDR3 is 14 amino acids long. The germline CDR1 and CDR2 sequences are LNHDA and SQIVND (reference sequence). Trimming removed 4 bases from V and 8 bases from J; junction bases left unmatched: 9.

The chain is built from TRBV4-1 and TRBJ1-5; 7 bases map to TRBD1. The CDR3 contains 15 residues. CDR1 MGHRA and CDR2 YSYEKL come from the germline V gene. J lost 5 bases, V lost 3 bases, and 7 bases had no gene match. The CDR3, as DNA: TGCGCCAGCAGCCAGATCCGGGACAGTTATCAGCCCCAGCATTTT. This encodes CASSQIRDSYQPQHF.

The genes are TRBV3-1 (or the pseudogene TRBV3-2) and TRBJ1-6, with D unresolved. V was trimmed by 4 bases and J by 7 bases, leaving 11 bases between them. Per the germline V gene, CDR1 is LGHDT and CDR2 is YNNKEL (reference sequence). The CDR3 covers 14 residues. DNA of the CDR3: TGTGCCAGCAGCCCTAGGACTGGAAATTCACCCCTCCACTTT. This translates into CASSPRTGNSPLHF.

This clone was detected once. The chain is built from TRBV29-1 and TRBJ2-1, with no clear D. V lost 1 base, J lost 7 bases, and 2 bases lay in between. Germline V gene sequence: CDR1 SQVTM, CDR2 ANQGSEA. This CDR3 has 10 amino acids. The CDR3 here is CSVEGNEQFF. DNA of the CDR3: TGCAGCGTTGAAGGGAATGAGCAGTTCTTC.

V gene TRBV7-6 combines with J gene TRBJ2-3; D might be TRBD2 (6 bases). The V and J ends lost 5 bases and 6 bases respectively, with 12 bases between them. This CDR3 has 13 residues. Germline V lookup: CDR1 SGHVS, CDR2 FNYEAQ. This chain's CDR3 is CASSITREDTQYF. CDR3 bases: TGTGCCAGCAGCATTACCCGGGAGGATACGCAGTATTTT.

The V gene is TRBV4-1, the J gene TRBJ2-7, with D tentatively TRBD1 (5 bases). The germline gives CDR1 MGHRA, CDR2 YSYEKL. Trimming shortened V by 4 bases and J by 2 bases, and 9 bases separated the two germline ends. This CDR3 comprises 13 residues. Here the CDR3 DNA reads TGCGCCAGCAGCCCCCGACAGACCTACGAGCAGTACTTC. This translates into CASSPRQTYEQYF.

V gene TRBV7-9 combines with J gene TRBJ2-7, with 8 nucleotides matching TRBD1. The CDR3 has 15 amino acids. V dropped 5 bases and J dropped 3; count of bases not matched to a gene: 9. CDR1 is SEHNR and CDR2 is FQNEAQ in the germline V gene (reference sequence). In DNA, the CDR3 is TGTGCCAGCAGCCGGGGACAGGAGCCCGTCTACGAGCAGTACTTC. Its protein is CASSRGQEPVYEQYF.

This chain joins TRBV9 and TRBJ2-7; D not resolved. V lost 0 bases and J 7 bases, leaving 17 bases between the germline ends. Looked up from germline, CDR1 is SGDLS and CDR2 is YYNGEE. The CDR3 covers 15 residues. CDR3 region: CASSVGPGQAFEQYF. CDR3 DNA sequence: TGTGCCAGCAGCGTAGGTCCCGGGCAGGCTTTTGAGCAGTACTTC. Supplemented by reference TRBV9 and TRBJ2-7, the full variable domain reads DSGVTQTPKHLITATGQRVTLRCSPRSGDLSVYWYQQSLDQGLQFLIQYYNGEERAKGNILERFSAQQFPDLHSELNLSSLELGDSALYFCASSVGPGQAFEQYFGPGTRLTVT.

The rearrangement links TRBV29-1 to TRBJ1-1; D gene uncertain. The CDR3 covers 10 residues. V lost 7 bases to trimming and J lost 1 base, with 4 bases between them. CDR1 SQVTM and CDR2 ANQGSEA come from the germline V gene. The CDR3 loop reads CSARNTEAFF. The DNA of the CDR3 is TGCAGCGCCCGGAACACTGAAGCTTTCTTT. The full variable domain, its missing parts supplied by reference TRBV29-1 and TRBJ1-1, is SAVISQKPSRDICQRGTSLTIQCQVDSQVTMMFWYRQQPGQSLTLIATANQGSEATYESGFVIDKFPISRPNLTFSTLTVSNMSPEDSSIYLCSARNTEAFFGQGTRLTVV.

The chain has TRBV19 and TRBJ2-1; 11 bases are shared with TRBD2. Germline V gene data show CDR1 as LNHDA and CDR2 as SQIVND (reference sequence). The CDR3 totals 15 residues. The V gene end was trimmed by 6 bases and the J gene end by 7 bases; junction bases not matched to a gene: 8. The CDR3 sequence is CASRTFGTSGNEQFF. The CDR3 bases are TGTGCCAGTAGAACCTTCGGGACTAGCGGAAATGAGCAGTTCTTC.

The rearrangement links TRBV28 to TRBJ1-6, with unresolved D. Per the germline V gene, CDR1 is MDHEN and CDR2 is SYDVKM. The CDR3 loop spans 17 amino acids. Trimming stripped 0 bases from V and 0 bases from J, with 9 bases between. As DNA, the CDR3 is TGTGCCAGCAGTTTATGGGGGAGCAGCTCCTATAATTCACCCCTCCACTTT. The encoded protein is CASSLWGSSSYNSPLHF. The variable domain in full, completed from reference TRBV28 and TRBJ1-6, reads DVKVTQSSRYLVKRTGEKVFLECVQDMDHENMFWYRQDPGLGLRLIYFSYDVKMKEKGDIPEGYSVSREKKERFSLILESASTNQTSMYLCASSLWGSSSYNSPLHFGNGTRLTVT.

This clone was seen once. The same CDR3 arises from other DNA sequences in this sample as well. V gene TRBV28 combines with J gene TRBJ1-1; 7 nucleotides line up with TRBD1. Germline assignment: CDR1 MDHEN and CDR2 SYDVKM. The CDR3 has 12 amino acids. The ends lost 2 bases at V and 8 bases at J; junction bases unmatched: 2. Here the CDR3 DNA reads TGTGCCAGCAGTTTAAGACAGGGAGAAGCTTTCTTT. Residues: CASSLRQGEAFF.

This chain connects TRBV9 to TRBJ1-2; the D gene is possibly TRBD1 (6 bases). V shed 5 bases and J shed 8 bases, with 10 bases lying between them. The CDR3 consists of 11 residues. In germline, CDR1 is SGDLS, CDR2 YYNGEE. The CDR3 protein is CASRGGIGYTF. In DNA, the CDR3 is TGTGCCAGCAGAGGGGGGATAGGCTACACCTTC.

The chain links TRBV2 to TRBJ1-4; D may be TRBD1 (5 bases). Per germline, CDR1 SNHLY and CDR2 FYNNEI. The CDR3 totals 14 residues. The V gene lost 5 bases and the J gene lost 3 bases, with 10 bases spanning the gap. The CDR3 spells CASSYRTSNEKLFF. CDR3 nucleotides: TGTGCCAGCAGTTACAGGACTTCTAATGAAAAACTGTTTTTT.